Sequencing of this T cell receptor (beta chain) was carried out in a study of blood T cells in healthy people across ages. A second about 7 to 11 cycle PCR used barcoded and J-beta primers. TCRdb re-analysed the 5' RACE reads in MiXCR, keeping a single row per CDR3 protein. The sample records roughly 500,000 distinct CDR3 sequences, 20% to 30% being singletons. Trimming removed 1 base from V and 7 bases from J, with 11 bases in between. This CDR3 is 15 amino acids long. Looked up from germline, CDR1 is SGHTA and CDR2 is FQGNSA. This sample also appeared in a second study, on T cells of mothers and their children.

The sequenced material came from blood. This receptor was identified in a boy aged 5-17 years in good health. The chain joins TRBV7-2 to TRBJ1-6; unclear D gene. For the CDR3, the DNA is TGTGCCAGCAGCTTAGGTCGAATTAGAAATTCACCCCTCCACTTT. Translated: CASSLGRIRNSPLHF.